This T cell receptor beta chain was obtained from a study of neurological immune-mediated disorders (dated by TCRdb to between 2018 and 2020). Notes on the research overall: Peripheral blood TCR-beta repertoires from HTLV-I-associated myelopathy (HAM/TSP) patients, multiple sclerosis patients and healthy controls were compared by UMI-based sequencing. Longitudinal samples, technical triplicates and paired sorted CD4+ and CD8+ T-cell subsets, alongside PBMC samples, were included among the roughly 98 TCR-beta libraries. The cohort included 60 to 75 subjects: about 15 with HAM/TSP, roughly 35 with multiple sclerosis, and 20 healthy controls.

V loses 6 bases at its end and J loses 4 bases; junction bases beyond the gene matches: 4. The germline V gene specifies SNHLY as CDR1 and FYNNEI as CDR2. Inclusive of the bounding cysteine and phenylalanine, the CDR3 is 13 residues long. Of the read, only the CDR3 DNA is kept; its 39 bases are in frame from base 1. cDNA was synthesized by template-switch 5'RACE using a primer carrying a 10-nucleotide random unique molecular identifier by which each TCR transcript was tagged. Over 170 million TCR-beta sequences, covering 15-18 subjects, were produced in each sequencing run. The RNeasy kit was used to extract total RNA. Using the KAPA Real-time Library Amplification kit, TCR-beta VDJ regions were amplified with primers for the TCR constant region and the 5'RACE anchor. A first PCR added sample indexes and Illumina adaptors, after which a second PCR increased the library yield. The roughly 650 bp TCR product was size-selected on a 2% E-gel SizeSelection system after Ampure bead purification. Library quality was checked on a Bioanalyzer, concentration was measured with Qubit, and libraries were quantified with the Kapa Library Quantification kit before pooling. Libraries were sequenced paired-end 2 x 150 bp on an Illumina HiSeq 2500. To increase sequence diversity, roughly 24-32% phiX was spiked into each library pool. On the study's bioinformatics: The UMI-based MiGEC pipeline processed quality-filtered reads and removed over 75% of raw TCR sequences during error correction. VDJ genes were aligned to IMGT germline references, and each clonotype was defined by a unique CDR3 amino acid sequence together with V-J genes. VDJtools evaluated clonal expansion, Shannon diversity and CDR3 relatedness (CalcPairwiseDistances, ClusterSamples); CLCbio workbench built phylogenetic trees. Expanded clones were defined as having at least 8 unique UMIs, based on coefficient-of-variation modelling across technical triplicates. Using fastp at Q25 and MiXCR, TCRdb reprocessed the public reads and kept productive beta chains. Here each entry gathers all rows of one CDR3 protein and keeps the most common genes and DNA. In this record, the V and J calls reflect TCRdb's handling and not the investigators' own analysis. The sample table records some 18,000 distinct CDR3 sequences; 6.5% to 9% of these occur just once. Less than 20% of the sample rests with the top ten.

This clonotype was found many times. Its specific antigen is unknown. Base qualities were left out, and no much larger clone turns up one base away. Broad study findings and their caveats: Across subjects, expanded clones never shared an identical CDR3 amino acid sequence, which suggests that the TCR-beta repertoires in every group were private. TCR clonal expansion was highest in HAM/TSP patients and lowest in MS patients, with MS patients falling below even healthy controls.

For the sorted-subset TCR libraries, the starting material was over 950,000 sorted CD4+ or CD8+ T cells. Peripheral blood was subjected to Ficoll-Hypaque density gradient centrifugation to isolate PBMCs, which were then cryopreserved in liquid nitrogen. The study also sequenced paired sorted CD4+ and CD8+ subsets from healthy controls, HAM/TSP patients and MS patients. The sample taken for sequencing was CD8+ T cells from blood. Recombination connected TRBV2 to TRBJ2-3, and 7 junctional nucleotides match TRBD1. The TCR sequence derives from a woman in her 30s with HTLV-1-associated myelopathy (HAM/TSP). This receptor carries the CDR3 CASSQGQADTQYF. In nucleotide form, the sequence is TGTGCCAGCAGCCAAGGACAGGCAGATACGCAGTATTTT.